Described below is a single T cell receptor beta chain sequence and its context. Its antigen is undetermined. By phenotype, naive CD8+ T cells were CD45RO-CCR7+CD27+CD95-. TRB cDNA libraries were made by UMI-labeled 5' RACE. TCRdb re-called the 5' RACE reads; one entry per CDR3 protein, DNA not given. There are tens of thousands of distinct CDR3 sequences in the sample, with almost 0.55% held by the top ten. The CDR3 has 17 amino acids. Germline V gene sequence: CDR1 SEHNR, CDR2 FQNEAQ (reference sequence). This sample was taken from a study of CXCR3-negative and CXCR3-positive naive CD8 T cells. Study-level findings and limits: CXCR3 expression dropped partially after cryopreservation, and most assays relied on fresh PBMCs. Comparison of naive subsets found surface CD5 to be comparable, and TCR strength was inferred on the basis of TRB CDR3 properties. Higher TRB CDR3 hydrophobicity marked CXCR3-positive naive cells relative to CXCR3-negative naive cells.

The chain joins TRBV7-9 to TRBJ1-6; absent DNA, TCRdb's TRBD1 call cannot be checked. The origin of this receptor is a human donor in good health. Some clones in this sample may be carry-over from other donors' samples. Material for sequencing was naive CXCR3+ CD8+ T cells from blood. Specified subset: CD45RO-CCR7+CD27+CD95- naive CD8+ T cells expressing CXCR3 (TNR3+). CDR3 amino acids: CASSTIHRAKNNSPLHF.